Here is one T cell receptor beta chain with its context. Its antigen is currently unknown. This specimen belongs to a study of T cells in localized non-small cell lung cancer. Study-wide findings and caveats: Of the top 100 tumor clones, median approximately 50 were in adjacent lung, some 29 among its top 100. The study sequenced only one region of the tumor. As a result, intratumor heterogeneity could not be excluded and remains possible. The study found T cell clonality highest in uninvolved adjacent lung, above tumor. Longer overall survival was associated with a higher density of T cells in the blood.

CDR1 and CDR2 (germline): SGHDN, FVKESK. J was trimmed by 0 bases and V by 1 base; bases with no gene match: 11. The CDR3 runs to 20 residues. Assay: immunoSEQ multiplex PCR; the TCRdb copy retains only in-frame clones and omits some. The top ten hold about 15% of the sample, which has tens of thousands of clones, 87% seen once. The V and J genes are TRBV14 and TRBJ2-1; 11 nucleotides match TRBD2. This clonotype was sampled from a man aged 40-75 years with stage I squamous cell lung carcinoma. Here the sequenced sample was peripheral blood, taken before any cancer treatment. For the CDR3, the DNA is TGTGCCAGCAGCCAAGTAACTAGCGGGGGTGTACAGAGCTCCTACAATGAGCAGTTCTTC. Amino acids: CASSQVTSGGVQSSYNEQFF.